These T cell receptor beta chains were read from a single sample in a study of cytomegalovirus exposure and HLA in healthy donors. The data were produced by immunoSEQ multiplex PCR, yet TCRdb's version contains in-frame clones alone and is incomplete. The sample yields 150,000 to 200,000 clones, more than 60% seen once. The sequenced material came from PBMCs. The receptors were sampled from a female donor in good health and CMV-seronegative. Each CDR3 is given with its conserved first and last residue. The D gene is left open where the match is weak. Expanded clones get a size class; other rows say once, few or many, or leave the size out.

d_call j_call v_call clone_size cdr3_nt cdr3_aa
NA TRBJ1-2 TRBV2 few TGTGCCAGCAGTGTGGGGCCATATGGCTACACCTTC CASSVGPYGYTF
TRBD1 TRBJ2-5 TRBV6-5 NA TGTGCCAGCAGAAGCGACAGGGGGCTTCAAGAGACCCAGTACTTC CASRSDRGLQETQYF
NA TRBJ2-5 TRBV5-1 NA TGCGCCAGCGCAGGGGCCCAAGAGACCCAGTACTTC CASAGAQETQYF
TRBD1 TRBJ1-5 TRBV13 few TGTGCCAGCAGCTTAGACAGGGGGAATCAGCCCCAGCATTTT CASSLDRGNQPQHF
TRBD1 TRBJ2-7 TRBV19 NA TGTGCCAGTAGTATCCGGACAGGCTTCTACGAGCAGTACTTC CASSIRTGFYEQYF
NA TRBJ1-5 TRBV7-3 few TGTGCCAGCAGCCTCCAGGGTGGACAGCCCCAGCATTTT CASSLQGGQPQHF
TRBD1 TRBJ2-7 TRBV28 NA TGTGCCAGCAGTCTGGGACAGGGGACCTACGAGCAGTACTTC CASSLGQGTYEQYF
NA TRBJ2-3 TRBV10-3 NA TGTGCCATCAGTCGAGAGGGCTCCCGCACAGATACGCAGTATTTT CAISREGSRTDTQYF
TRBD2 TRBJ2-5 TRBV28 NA TGTGCCAGCAGGGCACCGGGACTATACCAAGAGACCCAGTACTTC CASRAPGLYQETQYF
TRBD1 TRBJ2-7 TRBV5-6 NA TGTGCCAGCAGTCGGACAGGGATCTACGAGCAGTACTTC CASSRTGIYEQYF
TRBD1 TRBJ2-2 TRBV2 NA TGTGCCAGCGGGGACAGACCATACACCGGGGAGCTGTTTTTT CASGDRPYTGELFF
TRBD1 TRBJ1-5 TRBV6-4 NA TGTGCCAGCAGCCCGGGACAGGGGGCGGATCAGCCCCAGCATTTT CASSPGQGADQPQHF
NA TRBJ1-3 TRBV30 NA TGTGCCTGGAGTCCGCACTCCGGAAACACCATATATTTT CAWSPHSGNTIYF
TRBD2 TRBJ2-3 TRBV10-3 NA TGTGCCATCAGCGGGGGGTTGGCAGATACGCAGTATTTT CAISGGLADTQYF
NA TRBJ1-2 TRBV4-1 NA TGCGCCAGCAGCCAAGAGCCCGGACAACGCATCTATGGCTACACCTTC CASSQEPGQRIYGYTF
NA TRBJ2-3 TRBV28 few TGTGCCAGCAGTCCTCTGGATACGCAGTATTTT CASSPLDTQYF
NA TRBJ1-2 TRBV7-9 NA TGTGCCAGCAGCTTGGTTAAGCAGGTCCAAGCGGGCTATGGCTACACCTTC CASSLVKQVQAGYGYTF
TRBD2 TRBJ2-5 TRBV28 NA TGTGCCAGCAGTTTAGTCGGGGGGAAGACCCAGTACTTC CASSLVGGKTQYF
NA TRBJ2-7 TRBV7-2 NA TGTGCCAGCAGCAGAGTGAGGGGGAGTGGGTACGAGCAGTACTTC CASSRVRGSGYEQYF
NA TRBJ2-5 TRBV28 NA TGTGCCAGCAGTCAAGGAGGGCAGGAGACCCAGTACTTC CASSQGGQETQYF
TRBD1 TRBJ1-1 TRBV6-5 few TGTGCCAGCAGCCCCGACAGGGATCGTGAAGCTTTCTTT CASSPDRDREAFF
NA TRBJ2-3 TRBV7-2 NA TGTGCCAGCAGCTTCGGCGGGTCGATAGATACGCAGTATTTT CASSFGGSIDTQYF
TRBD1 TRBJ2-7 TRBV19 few TGTGCCAGTAGTCCGGACAGGGCCTACGAGCAGTACTTC CASSPDRAYEQYF
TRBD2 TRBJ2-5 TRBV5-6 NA TGTGCCAGCAGCTGGGGAGGGACTAGCGGTTATAAAGAGACCCAGTACTTC CASSWGGTSGYKETQYF
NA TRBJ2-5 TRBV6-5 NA TGTGCCAGCAGCCAGGGGGGGACCCAGTACTTC CASSQGGTQYF
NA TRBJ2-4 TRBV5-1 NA TGCGCCAGCAGCTTGACAACAGGATTAGCCAAAAACATTCAGTACTTC CASSLTTGLAKNIQYF